This T cell receptor beta chain emerged from a study of T cell responses to AZD1222 COVID-19 vaccine. Study results and caveats: Nearly half of unique spike-specific TCRs reportedly avoided B.1.351 and B.1.1.7 mutated regions. There were vaccine-associated CD4 TCRs across spike, dominant at 160-218 and 743-854. White British ancestry dominated among donors, who included more females, and clonal diversity was possibly underestimated.

The data were produced by immunoSEQ multiplex PCR, yet TCRdb's version contains in-frame clones alone and is incomplete. In the table there are 90,000 to 150,000 clones, 70% to 90% of which are singletons. Comment on this clone: The antigen is undetermined.

The J segment lost 0 bases and the V segment lost 8 bases, leaving 7 bases of the junction unmatched. Germline CDR1 SNHLY, CDR2 FYNNEI. The CDR3 runs 15 residues. The sample consisted of peripheral blood, taken on day 0 of AZD1222 vaccination. The receptor was derived from an adult in good health. The rearrangement uses TRBV2 and TRBJ2-3, with 8 positions matching TRBD1. The chain's CDR3 is CASARTGSSTDTQYF. The DNA of the CDR3 is TGTGCCAGCGCCCGGACAGGGAGTAGCACAGATACGCAGTATTTT.